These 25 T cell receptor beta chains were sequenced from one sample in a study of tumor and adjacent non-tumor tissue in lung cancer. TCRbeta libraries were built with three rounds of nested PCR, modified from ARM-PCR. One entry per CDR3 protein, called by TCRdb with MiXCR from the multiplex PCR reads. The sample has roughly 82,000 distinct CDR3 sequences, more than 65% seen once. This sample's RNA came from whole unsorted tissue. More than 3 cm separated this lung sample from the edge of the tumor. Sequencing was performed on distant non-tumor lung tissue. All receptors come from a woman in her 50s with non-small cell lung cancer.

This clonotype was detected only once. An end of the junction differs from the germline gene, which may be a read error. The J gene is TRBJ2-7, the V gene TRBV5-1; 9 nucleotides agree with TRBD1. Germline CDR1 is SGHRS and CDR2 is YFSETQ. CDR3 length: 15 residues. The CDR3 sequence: CAISLGDRVSYEQYF. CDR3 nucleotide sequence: TGCGCCATAAGCTTGGGGGACAGGGTATCCTACGAGCAGTATTTC.

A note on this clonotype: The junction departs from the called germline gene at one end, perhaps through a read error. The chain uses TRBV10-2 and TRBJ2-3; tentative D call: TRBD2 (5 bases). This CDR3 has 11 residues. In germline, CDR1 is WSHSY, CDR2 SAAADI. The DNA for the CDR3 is TGCGCCAGTAGTAGCGCAGATACGCACTATTTT. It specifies CASSSADTHYF.

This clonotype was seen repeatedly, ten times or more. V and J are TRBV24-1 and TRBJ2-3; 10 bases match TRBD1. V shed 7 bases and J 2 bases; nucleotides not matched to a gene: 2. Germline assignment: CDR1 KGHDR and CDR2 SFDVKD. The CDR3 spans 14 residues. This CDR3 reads CATRTGGNTDTQYF. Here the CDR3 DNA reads TGTGCCACCAGGACAGGGGGCAACACAGATACGCAGTATTTT.

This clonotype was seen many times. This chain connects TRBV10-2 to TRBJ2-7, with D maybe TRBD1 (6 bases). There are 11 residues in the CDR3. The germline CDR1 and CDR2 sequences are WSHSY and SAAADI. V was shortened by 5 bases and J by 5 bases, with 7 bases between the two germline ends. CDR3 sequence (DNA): TGCGCCAGCAGTCCAGGGGACGAGCAGTACTTC. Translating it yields CASSPGDEQYF.

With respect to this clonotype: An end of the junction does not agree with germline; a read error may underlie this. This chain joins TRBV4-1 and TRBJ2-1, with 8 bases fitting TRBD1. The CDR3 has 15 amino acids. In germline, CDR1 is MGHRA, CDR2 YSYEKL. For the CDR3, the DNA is TGCGCCAGCAGCCAAGCGATCTCAGGGGGCGATGAGCAGCTCTTC. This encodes CASSQAISGGDEQLF.

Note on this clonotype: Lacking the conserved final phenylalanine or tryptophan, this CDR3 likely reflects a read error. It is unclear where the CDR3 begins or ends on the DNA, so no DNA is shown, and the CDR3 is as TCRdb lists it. The chain's CDR3 is CASSLVTGTNTGEMFY. V is TRBV12-3 or TRBV12-4 and J is TRBJ2-2; TRBD1, the table's D call, was not compared with the DNA. The CDR3 spans 16 amino acids, including both terminal residues.

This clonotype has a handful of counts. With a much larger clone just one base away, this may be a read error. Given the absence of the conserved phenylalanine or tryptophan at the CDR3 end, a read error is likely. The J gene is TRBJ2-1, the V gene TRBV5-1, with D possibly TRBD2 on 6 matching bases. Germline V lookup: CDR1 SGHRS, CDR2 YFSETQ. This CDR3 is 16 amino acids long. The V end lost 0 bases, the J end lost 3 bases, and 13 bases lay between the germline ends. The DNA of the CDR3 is TGCGCCAGCAGCTTGGAGGCGGGACGATTCTACAATGAGCAGTTCTCC. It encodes CASSLEAGRFYNEQFS.

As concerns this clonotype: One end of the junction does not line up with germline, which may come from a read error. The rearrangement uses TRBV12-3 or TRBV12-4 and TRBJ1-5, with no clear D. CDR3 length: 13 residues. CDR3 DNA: TGTGCCAGCAAGGGCAAGGGCAATCAACCCCAGCATTTT. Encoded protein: CASKGKGNQPQHF.

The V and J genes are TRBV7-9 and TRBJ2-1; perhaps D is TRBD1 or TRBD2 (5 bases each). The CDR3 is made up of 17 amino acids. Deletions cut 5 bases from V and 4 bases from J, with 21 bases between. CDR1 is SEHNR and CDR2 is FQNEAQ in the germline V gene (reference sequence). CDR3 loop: CASSPRRTSGHYNEQFF. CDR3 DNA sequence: TGTGCCAGCAGCCCAAGGCGGACAAGCGGCCATTACAATGAGCAGTTCTTC.

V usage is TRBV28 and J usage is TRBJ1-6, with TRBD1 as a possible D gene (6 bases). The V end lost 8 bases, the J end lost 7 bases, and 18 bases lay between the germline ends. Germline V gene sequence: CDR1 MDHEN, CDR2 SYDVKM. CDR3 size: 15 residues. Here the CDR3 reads CASRNPGQHNSPLHF. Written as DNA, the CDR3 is TGTGCCAGCCGAAACCCGGGACAACACAATTCACCCCTCCACTTT.

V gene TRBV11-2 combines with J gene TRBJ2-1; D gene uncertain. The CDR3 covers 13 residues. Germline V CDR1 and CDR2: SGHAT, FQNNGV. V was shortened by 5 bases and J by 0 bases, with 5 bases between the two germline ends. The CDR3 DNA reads TGTGCCAGCAGCCCTAGCTCCTACAATGAGCAGTTCTTC. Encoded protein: CASSPSSYNEQFF.

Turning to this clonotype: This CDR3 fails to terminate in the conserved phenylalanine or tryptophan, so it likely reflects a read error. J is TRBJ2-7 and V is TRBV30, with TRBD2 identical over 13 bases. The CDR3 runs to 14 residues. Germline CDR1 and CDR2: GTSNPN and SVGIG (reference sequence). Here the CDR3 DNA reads TGTTCCTGGAGTTCTGGACTAGCGGGAGACGAGCAGTACCTC. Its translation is CSWSSGLAGDEQYL.

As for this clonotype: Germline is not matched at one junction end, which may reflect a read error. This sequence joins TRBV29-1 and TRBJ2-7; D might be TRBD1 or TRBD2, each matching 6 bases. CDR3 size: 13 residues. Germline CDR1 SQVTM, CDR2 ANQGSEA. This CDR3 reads CSVTAGQGIEQYF. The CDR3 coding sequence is TGTAGCGTTACGGCGGGGCAGGGGATCGAGCAGTACTTC.

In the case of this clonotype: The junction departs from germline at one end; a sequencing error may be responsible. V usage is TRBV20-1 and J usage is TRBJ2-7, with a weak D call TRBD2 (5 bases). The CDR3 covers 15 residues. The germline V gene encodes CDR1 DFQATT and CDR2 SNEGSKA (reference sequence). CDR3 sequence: CSVRDVRVGAYEQYF. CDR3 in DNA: TGTAGTGTTAGAGATGTGAGGGTTGGAGCCTACGAGCAGTACTTC.

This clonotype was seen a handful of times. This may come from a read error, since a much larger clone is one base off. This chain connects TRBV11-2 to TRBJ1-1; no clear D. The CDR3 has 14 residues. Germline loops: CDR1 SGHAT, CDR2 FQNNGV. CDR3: CANSLDLFGAEAFF. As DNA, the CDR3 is TGTGCCAACAGCTTAGATCTTTTTGGGGCTGAAGCTTTCTTT. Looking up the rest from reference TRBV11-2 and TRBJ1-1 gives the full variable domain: EAGVAQSPRYKIIEKRQSVAFWCNPISGHATLYWYQQILGQGPKLLIQFQNNGVVDDSQLPKDRFSAERLKGVDSTLKIQPAKLEDSAVYLCANSLDLFGAEAFFGQGTRLTVV.

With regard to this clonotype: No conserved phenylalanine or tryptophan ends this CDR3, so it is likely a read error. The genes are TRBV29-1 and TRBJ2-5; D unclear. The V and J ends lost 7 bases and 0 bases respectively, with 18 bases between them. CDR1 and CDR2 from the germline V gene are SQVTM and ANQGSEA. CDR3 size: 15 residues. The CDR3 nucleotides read TGCAGCGCGATGGGTCGTTTAGTGGACCAAGAGACCCAGTACTCC. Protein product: CSAMGRLVDQETQYS.

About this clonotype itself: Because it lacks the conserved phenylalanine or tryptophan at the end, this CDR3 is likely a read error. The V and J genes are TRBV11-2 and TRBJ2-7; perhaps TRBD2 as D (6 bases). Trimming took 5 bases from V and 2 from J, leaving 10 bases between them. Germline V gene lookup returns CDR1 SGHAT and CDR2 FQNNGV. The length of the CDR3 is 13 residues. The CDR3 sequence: CASSPGGAYEQYY. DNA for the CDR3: TGTGCCAGCAGCCCAGGCGGGGCCTACGAGCAGTACTAC.

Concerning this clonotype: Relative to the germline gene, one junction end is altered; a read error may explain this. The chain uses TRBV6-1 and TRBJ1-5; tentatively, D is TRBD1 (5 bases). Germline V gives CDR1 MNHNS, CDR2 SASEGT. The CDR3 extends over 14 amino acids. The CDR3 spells CASSVQGYNRPQHF. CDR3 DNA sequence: TGTGCCAGCAGTGTTCAGGGATATAATCGGCCCCAGCATTTT.

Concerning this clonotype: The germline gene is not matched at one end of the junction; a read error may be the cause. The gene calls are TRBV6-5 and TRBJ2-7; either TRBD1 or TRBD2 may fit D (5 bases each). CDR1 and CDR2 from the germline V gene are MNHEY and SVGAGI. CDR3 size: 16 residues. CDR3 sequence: CASSPESRGRPYEQYF. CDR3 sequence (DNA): TGTGCCAGCAGTCCGGAGAGCCGGGGACGCCCCTACGAGCAGTACTTT.

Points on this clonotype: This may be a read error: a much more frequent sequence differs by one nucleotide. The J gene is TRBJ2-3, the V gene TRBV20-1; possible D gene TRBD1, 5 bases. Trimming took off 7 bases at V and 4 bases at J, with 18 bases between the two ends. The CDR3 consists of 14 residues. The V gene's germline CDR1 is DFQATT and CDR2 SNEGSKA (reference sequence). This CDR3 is CSVPVQEGADTQYF. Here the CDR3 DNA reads TGCAGTGTTCCGGTCCAGGAAGGGGCAGATACGCAGTATTTT.

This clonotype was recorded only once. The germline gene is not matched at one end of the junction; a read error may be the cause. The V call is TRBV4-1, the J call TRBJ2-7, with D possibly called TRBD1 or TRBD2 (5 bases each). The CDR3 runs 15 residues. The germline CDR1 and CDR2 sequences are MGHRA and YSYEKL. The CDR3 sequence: CASSQAGANSYERYF. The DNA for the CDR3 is TGCGCCAGCAGCCAAGCCGGGGCGAACTCCTACGAGCGGTACTTC.

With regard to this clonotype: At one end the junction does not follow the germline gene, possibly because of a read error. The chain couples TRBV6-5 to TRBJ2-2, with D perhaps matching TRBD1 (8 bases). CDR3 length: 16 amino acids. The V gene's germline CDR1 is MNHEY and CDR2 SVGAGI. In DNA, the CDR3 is TGTGTCAGCGGGGACCCCGCAGGGGGCGTTCACGGAGAGCTGTTTTTT. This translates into CVSGDPAGGVHGELFF.

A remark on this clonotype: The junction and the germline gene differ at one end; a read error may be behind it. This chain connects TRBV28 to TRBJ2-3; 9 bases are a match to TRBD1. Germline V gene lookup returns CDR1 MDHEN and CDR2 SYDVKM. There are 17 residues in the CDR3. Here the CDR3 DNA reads TGTGCCAGCGGTTTAAAGGGGACAGGGAGCAACTTAGATACGCAGTATTTT. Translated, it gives CASGLKGTGSNLDTQYF.

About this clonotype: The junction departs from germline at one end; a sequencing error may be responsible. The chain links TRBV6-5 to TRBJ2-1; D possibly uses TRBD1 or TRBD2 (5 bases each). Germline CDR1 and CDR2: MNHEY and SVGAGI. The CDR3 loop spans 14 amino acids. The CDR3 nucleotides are TGTGCCAGGAGTTGGGGGAGCCCGGGCAATGAGCAGTTCTTC. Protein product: CARSWGSPGNEQFF.

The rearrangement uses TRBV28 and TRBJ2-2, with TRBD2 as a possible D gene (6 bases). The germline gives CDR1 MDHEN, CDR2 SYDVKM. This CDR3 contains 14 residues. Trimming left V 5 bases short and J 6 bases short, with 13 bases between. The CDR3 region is CASSGTGAAGELFF. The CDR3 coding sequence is TGTGCCAGCAGTGGGACTGGCGCTGCCGGGGAGCTGTTTTTT.